These T cell receptor beta chains were read from a single sample in a study of cytomegalovirus exposure and HLA in healthy donors. Generated by immunoSEQ multiplex PCR, the TCRdb table keeps only in-frame clones and is missing some. Altogether roughly 100,000 clones are present, approximately 94% being singletons, with the ten largest covering 0.89%. The source material was PBMCs. These receptors were taken from a woman under 30 in good health and CMV-seronegative. The CDR3 runs from the conserved cysteine through the conserved F or W. The order of the fields is J gene, V gene, CDR3 protein.

>TRBJ2-3|TRBV10-3
CAILASVSTDTQYF
>TRBJ1-2|TRBV7-3
CASSPGQGARGYTF
>TRBJ2-7|TRBV15
CATSRDVSGRDYEQYF
>TRBJ2-1|TRBV29-1
CSVEGSLSSYNEQFF
>TRBJ2-3|TRBV10-1
CASSDGTGADTQYF
>TRBJ1-2|TRBV5-1
CASSSTGFGYTF
>TRBJ1-1|TRBV28
CASSFRTGGMNTEAFF
>TRBJ1-5|TRBV7-8
CASSLQGDIFHQPQHF
>TRBJ1-2|TRBV6-1
CASSVPFTDRGNYGYTF
>TRBJ2-7|TRBV19
CASSINSLSGYEQYF
>TRBJ2-7|TRBV7-9
CASSQPGQGPLSYEQYF
>TRBJ2-2|TRBV7-9
CASRPNRETGELFF
>TRBJ2-1|TRBV19
CASSAGTVDYNEQFF
>TRBJ1-4|TRBV27
CASRTGGTNEKLFF
>TRBJ1-1|TRBV7-6
CASSLEPGGPEAFF
>TRBJ2-3|TRBV5-1
CASSLAGGPSVLDTQYF
>TRBJ2-7|TRBV30
CAWTTGSSYEQYF
>TRBJ2-7|TRBV2
CASSEGASGVRREQYF
>TRBJ1-1|TRBV7-8
CASSTDRGLAFF
>TRBJ2-7|TRBV19
CASSILVTSDSYEQYF
>TRBJ1-3|TRBV4-2
CASSQGQGISGNTIYF
>TRBJ1-2|TRBV29-1
CSVEDQSGYTF
>TRBJ1-1|TRBV7-2
CASSLAENLNTEAFF
>TRBJ1-3|TRBV2
CASSEARVMPSSGNTIYF
>TRBJ1-5|TRBV7-2
CASSSAGGVSNQPQHF
>TRBJ1-6|TRBV4-2
CASSQDYDRINSPLHF
>TRBJ2-1|TRBV18
CASSPSQDNEQFF
>TRBJ2-2|TRBV15
CATSRDSPRTGELFF
>TRBJ1-1|TRBV9
CASSVGPGAAEAFF
>TRBJ2-5|TRBV6-5
CATKETQYF
>TRBJ1-1|TRBV5-5
CASSSGQTMNTEAFF
>TRBJ2-7|TRBV28
CASSPVGTLPYEQYF
>TRBJ2-7|TRBV5-6
CASSLWASGGYEQYF
>TRBJ2-7|TRBV14
CASYLTGKQYEQYF
>TRBJ2-7|TRBV5-1
CASSSGYDYYEQYF
>TRBJ1-2|TRBV5-4
CASSLGQGLYYGYTF
>TRBJ1-5|TRBV7-9
CASSVGAGPNQPQHF
>TRBJ2-2|TRBV7-2
CASSLTGPGTGELFF
>TRBJ2-1|TRBV7-6
CASSLGLAGANSGNEQFF
>TRBJ2-3|TRBV9
CASSGRDSTQYF
>TRBJ1-2|TRBV27
CASSYQGARGYTF
>TRBJ2-1|TRBV19
CASTPSGLADNEQFF
>TRBJ1-1|TRBV19
CASSIDLTGNTEAFF
>TRBJ1-5|TRBV19
CASSIGTGNQPQHF
>TRBJ2-7|TRBV19
CASSLKGDAPYEQYF
>TRBJ2-1|TRBV6-1
CASSGTGTSVGEQFF
>TRBJ1-2|TRBV27
CASSLMGQGPGYTF
>TRBJ1-1|TRBV5-4
CASSFKNTEAFF
>TRBJ2-7|TRBV7-9
CAGVETNNEQYF
>TRBJ2-7|TRBV5-4
CASSPGGSYEQYF
>TRBJ2-6|TRBV15
CATSATGTGANVLTF
>TRBJ1-2|TRBV15
CATSRDAGDRPYGYTF
>TRBJ1-2|TRBV27
CASSLDGGMDGYTF
>TRBJ1-1|TRBV18
CASSPDTRVRAEAFF
>TRBJ2-7|TRBV7-9
CASSLRGGSPSYEQYF
>TRBJ2-3|TRBV13
CASSLGFPVADTQYF
>TRBJ1-2|TRBV9
CASSVDVFGREGYTF
>TRBJ1-1|TRBV15
CATSRGIVSLNTEAFF
>TRBJ1-1|TRBV5-1
CASSLGPGTGMNTEAFF
>TRBJ1-4|TRBV23-1
CASSPQAQQDLLFF